The TCR beta chain under discussion was sequenced for a study of T cell responses to AZD1222 COVID-19 vaccine. Sequenced by immunoSEQ multiplex PCR; TCRdb stores in-frame clones only, minus some. The sample contains fewer than 150,000 clones, 86% of which appear only once. The CDR3 has 13 residues. The V end was cut by 1 base, the J end by 8 bases, with 11 bases between. CDR1 is SNHLY and CDR2 is FYNNEI in the germline V gene. This clone was detected a few times. The sequencing here drew on peripheral blood, taken 28 days after the second AZD1222 dose. The chain employs TRBV2 and TRBJ1-2; D possibly corresponds to TRBD1 (6 bases). The sequence derives from an adult who received the AZD1222 COVID-19 vaccine. The CDR3 here is CASSEDREDGYTF. The CDR3 DNA follows: TGTGCCAGCAGTGAAGACAGGGAGGACGGCTACACCTTC.